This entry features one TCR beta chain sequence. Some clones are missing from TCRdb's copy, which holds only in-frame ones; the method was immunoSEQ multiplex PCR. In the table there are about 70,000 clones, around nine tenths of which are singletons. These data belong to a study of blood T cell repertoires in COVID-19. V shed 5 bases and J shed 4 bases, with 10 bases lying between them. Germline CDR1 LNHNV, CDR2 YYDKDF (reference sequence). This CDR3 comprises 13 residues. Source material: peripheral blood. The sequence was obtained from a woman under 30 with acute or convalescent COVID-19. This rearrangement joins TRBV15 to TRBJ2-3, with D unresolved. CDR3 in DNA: TGTGCCACCAGCCACGAACTGGCAGATACGCAGTATTTT. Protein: CATSHELADTQYF.